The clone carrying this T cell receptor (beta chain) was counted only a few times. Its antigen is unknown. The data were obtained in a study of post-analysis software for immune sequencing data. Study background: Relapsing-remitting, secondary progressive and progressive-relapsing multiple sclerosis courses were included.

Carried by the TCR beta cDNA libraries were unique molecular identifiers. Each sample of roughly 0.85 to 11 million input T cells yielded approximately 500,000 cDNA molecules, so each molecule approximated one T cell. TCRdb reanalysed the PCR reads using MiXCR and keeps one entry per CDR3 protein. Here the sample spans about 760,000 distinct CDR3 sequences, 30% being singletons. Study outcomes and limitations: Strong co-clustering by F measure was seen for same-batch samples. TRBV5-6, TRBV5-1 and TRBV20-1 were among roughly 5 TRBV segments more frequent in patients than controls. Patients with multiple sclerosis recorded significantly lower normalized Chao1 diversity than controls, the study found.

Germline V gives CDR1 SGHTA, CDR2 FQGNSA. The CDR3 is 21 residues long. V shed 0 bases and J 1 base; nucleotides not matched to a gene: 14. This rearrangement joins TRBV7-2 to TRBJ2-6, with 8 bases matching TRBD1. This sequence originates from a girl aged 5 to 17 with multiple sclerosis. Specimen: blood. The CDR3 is CASSLAPTGVRHYSGANVLTF. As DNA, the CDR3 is TGTGCCAGCAGCTTAGCCCCGACAGGGGTTCGGCATTATTCTGGGGCCAACGTCCTGACTTTC.